Listed here is a single T cell receptor (beta chain). This entry is derived from a study of T cells expressing NK-cell markers. Study as a whole: Each TCR beta repertoire originated in sorted T cells that were CD3+CD56+NKG2C+, CD3+CD56+NKG2C- or CD3+CD56-NKG2C+. Within the sequenced cohort of eight donors, seven exhibited HCMV seropositivity and one was seronegative.

TCRdb re-called the 5' RACE reads and gives one entry per CDR3 protein, without DNA. In all, the sample yields some 500,000 distinct CDR3 sequences. Germline assignment: CDR1 DFQATT and CDR2 SNEGSKA (reference sequence). This CDR3 has 14 amino acids. The TCR was taken from a woman aged 45-59 years in good health. This chain connects TRBV20-1 to TRBJ1-4; with no DNA, the TCRdb D assignment of TRBD1 cannot be verified. The source material was blood T cells: a sorted CD56 or NKG2C T cell subset, CD4+ or CD8+ T cells, or bulk PBMC T cells (not recorded which). CDR3 protein: CSAREQGAREKLFF.